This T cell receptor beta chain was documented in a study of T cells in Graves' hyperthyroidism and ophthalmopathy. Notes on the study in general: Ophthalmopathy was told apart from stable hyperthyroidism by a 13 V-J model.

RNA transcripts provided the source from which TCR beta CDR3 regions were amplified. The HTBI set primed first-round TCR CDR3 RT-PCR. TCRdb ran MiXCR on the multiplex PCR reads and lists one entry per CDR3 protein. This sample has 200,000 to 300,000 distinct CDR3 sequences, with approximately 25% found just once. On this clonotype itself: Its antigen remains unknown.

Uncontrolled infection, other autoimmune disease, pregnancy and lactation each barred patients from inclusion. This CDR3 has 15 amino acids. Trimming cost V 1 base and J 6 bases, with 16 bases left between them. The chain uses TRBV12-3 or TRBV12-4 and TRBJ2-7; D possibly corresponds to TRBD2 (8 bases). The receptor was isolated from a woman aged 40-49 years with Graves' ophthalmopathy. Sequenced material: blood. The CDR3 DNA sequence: TGTGCCAGCAGTTTAGGAACAGGGGCGGGGGGCGAGCAGTACTTC. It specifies CASSLGTGAGGEQYF.